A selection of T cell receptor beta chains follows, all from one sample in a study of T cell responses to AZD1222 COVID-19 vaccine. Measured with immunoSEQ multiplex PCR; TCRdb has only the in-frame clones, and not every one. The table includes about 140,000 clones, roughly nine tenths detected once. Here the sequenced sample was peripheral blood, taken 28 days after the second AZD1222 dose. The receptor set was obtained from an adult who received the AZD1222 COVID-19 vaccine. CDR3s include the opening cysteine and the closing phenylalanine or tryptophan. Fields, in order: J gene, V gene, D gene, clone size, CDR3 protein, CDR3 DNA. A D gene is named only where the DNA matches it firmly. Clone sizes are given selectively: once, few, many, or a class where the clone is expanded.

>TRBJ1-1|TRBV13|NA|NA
CASSLVGVGSPLNTEAFF
TGTGCCAGCAGCTTAGTGGGGGTGGGCAGTCCCTTAAACACTGAAGCTTTCTTT
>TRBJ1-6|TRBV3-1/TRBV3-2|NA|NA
CASSQHRGNSPLHF
TGTGCCAGCAGCCAACACAGAGGTAATTCACCCCTCCACTTT
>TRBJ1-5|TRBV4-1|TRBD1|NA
CASSQDRGRQPQHF
TGCGCCAGCAGCCAAGACAGGGGGCGTCAGCCCCAGCATTTT
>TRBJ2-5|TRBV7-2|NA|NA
CASSLAEETQYF
TGTGCCAGCAGCTTAGCCGAGGAGACCCAGTACTTC
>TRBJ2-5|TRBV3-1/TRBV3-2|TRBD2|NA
CASSPELAGVETQYF
TGTGCCAGCAGCCCCGAACTAGCGGGGGTAGAGACCCAGTACTTC
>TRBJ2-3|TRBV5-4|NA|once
CASSLDPTRFTDTQYF
TGTGCCAGCAGCTTGGACCCCACCCGATTCACAGATACGCAGTATTTT
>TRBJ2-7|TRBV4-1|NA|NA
CASSQDYWGPSYEQYF
TGCGCCAGCAGCCAAGATTATTGGGGACCATCCTACGAGCAGTACTTC
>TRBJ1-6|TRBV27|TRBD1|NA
CASSLWSTGGSSPLHF
TGTGCCAGCAGTTTATGGAGCACAGGGGGGTCCTCACCCCTCCACTTT
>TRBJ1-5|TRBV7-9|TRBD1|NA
CASSSPGQGAVGNQPQHF
TGTGCCAGCAGTTCACCCGGACAGGGGGCAGTAGGCAATCAGCCCCAGCATTTT
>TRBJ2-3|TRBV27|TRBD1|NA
CASSQRTGTDTQYF
TGTGCCAGCAGTCAACGGACAGGGACAGATACGCAGTATTTT
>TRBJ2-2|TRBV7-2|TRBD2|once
CASSRGAGGPSGELFF
TGTGCCAGCAGTCGTGGAGCGGGGGGGCCGTCCGGGGAGCTGTTTTTT
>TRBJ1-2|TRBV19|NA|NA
CASSTQWVNYGYTF
TGTGCCAGTAGTACCCAGTGGGTTAACTATGGCTACACCTTC
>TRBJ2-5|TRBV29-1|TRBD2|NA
CSARGGQETQYF
TGCAGCGCACGGGGGGGGCAAGAGACCCAGTACTTC
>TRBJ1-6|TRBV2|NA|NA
CASEGGSPLHF
TGTGCCAGCGAGGGGGGTTCACCCCTCCACTTT
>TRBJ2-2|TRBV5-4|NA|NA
CASSDYTGELFF
TGTGCCAGCAGCGATTACACCGGGGAGCTGTTTTTT
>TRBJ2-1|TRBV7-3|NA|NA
CASSPAAGPQTEQFF
TGTGCCAGCAGCCCAGCTGCAGGGCCGCAAACTGAGCAGTTCTTC
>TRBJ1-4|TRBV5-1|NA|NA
CASSLQGSNEKLFF
TGCGCCAGCAGCTTACAGGGTTCTAATGAAAAACTGTTTTTT
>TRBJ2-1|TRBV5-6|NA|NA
CASSDPYEQFF
TGTGCCAGCAGCGACCCGTATGAGCAGTTCTTC
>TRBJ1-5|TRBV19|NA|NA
CASSIGQVRQPQHF
TGTGCCAGTAGTATAGGACAGGTACGACAGCCCCAGCATTTT
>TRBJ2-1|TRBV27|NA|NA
CASRQLDNEQFF
TGTGCCAGCAGACAGTTAGACAATGAGCAGTTCTTC
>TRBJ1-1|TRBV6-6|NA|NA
CASSYEGNTEAFF
TGTGCCAGCAGTTACGAGGGGAACACTGAAGCTTTCTTT
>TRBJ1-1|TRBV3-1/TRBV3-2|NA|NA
CASSQDLPHATFF
TGTGCCAGCAGCCAAGACCTGCCCCATGCTACTTTCTTT
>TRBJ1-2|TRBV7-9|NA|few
CASATSFGGYYGYTF
TGTGCCAGCGCGACATCTTTTGGAGGGTACTATGGCTACACCTTC
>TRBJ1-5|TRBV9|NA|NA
CASSVGGGNQPQHF
TGTGCCAGCAGCGTTGGGGGAGGCAATCAGCCCCAGCATTTT
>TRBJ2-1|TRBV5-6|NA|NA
CASSSVDLQGSYNEQFF
TGTGCCAGCAGCTCAGTAGACTTACAAGGCTCCTACAATGAGCAGTTCTTC
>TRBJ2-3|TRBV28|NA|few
CASLGGRAPDTQYF
TGTGCCAGCCTCGGAGGGAGAGCCCCAGATACGCAGTATTTT